What follows describes a single T cell receptor beta chain. The second PCR ran roughly 6 to 11 cycles with a sample-barcoded 5' primer and J-beta primers. TCRdb processed the 5' RACE reads anew with MiXCR; each CDR3 protein has one entry. The sample contains about 2 million distinct CDR3 sequences, 40% to 55% of which appear only once. CDR3 length equals 14 residues. Germline V gene lookup returns CDR1 SGHVS and CDR2 FNYEAQ. This specimen belongs to a study of blood T cells in healthy people across ages. The chain links TRBV7-6 to TRBJ2-4, with D perhaps TRBD2 (6 bases). The closer fit of TRBJ2-5 to the DNA end suggests the J call may be wrong. The clonotype comes from a woman in her thirties or forties in good health. The sequenced material came from blood. The CDR3, as DNA: TGTGCCTCCCTCCCATACGGGGCGGGGGAGACCCAGTACTTC. Translated: CASLPYGAGETQYF.